Included here is one T cell receptor (beta chain) sequence, with context. Its antigen is unknown. Per-base qualities were not stored, and no clone one base away is much larger. The sample comes from a study of untreated major depressive disorder (dated by TCRdb to the late 2010s). The study in broad terms: The study was a cross-sectional case-control comparison of T cell phenotype and TCR repertoire between antidepressant-free major depressive disorder patients and individually matched non-depressed controls. Differences in Vbeta 5.1, Vbeta 11 and Vbeta 22 usage observed by flow cytometry in the whole cohort were followed up by sequencing. Overall study outcomes, separate from this receptor: In CD4+ T cells, sequencing confirmed that depressed patients used TRBV05-01 (Vbeta 5.1) more than controls did, with a one-tailed test giving p = 0.040. In every sequenced subject, all of the top five TRBV05-01 clones were private clones. In the sequencing data, TRBV25-01 and TRBV02-01 usage matched the flow-cytometry pattern without reaching statistical significance. Because of strict matching and exclusion criteria, the study sample was comparatively small, which limits how generalizable the findings are. For the sequencing comparisons, one-tailed planned tests were applied to only three Vbeta families that had been selected in advance.

The Qiagen DNeasy Blood and Tissue Kit was used to extract total genomic DNA from the purified CD4+ T cells. Following immunoSEQ immunosequencing protocols, the TCRbeta CDR3 region, as defined by IMGT, was amplified and sequenced. The original pipeline was this. Preprocessing of raw sequence data for PCR and sequencing error correction was performed by the immunoSEQ service. The sequence data were loaded into the immunoSEQ Analyzer and then analyzed further using VDJtools v1.0.7. The paired Wilcoxon signed-rank test was used to test for differences between patients and controls. TCRdb provides this immuneACCESS table in a form limited to in-frame rearrangements. Some clones are lacking; in checked studies, under half of them reflect an unresolved V gene, and why the rest are absent is not known. V, J and clone size are those of that table, while D and trimming were read from the DNA. Counted in this sample were some 21,000 clones; roughly 86% of them appeared once. The ten largest make up under 0.6% of the sample.

Each depressed patient was matched pairwise with a non-depressed control on sex, age, current smoking status and body mass index. Every participant in the study was of European descent. Controls had no mood disorder either currently or in their lifetime and had a Quick Inventory of Depressive Symptoms-Self Report score of 5 or lower. Participants were excluded if they had major medical conditions, Axis I/II comorbidities, regular medication or illicit drug use, or weekly alcohol intake above 100 g. From each participant, about 30 ml of peripheral blood was collected into EDTA tubes. CD4+ T cells were purified from thawed PBMCs by magnetic negative selection with the BD IMag Human CD4 T Lymphocyte Enrichment Set. A purity of about 95% was typically achieved with the CD4+ enrichment method, as confirmed by flow cytometry. A subgroup of five case-control pairs, selected blind to chemokine receptor expression and flow-cytometric repertoire skewing results, was subjected to TCRbeta sequencing. All blood samples were drawn in the morning at 8:00 a.m., and PBMCs were separated by Ficoll-Hypaque gradient centrifugation. PBMCs were cryopreserved by gradual cooling to -80°C and stored in liquid nitrogen until assayed.

The CDR3 has 15 amino acids, counting the end cysteine and phenylalanine. Here the CDR3 DNA is all that survives: 45 bases in frame from base 1. V loses 2 bases, J loses 4 bases, and the germline ends lie 12 bases apart. Sequences MNHNS (CDR1) and SASEGT (CDR2) are obtained from the germline V gene. This receptor was identified in a woman aged 40 to 50 in good health. The sequence is built from TRBV6-1 and TRBJ1-5, with the D gene not confidently named. Input material: CD4+ T cells from PBMCs. The CDR3 reads as follows: CASSEFLVGNQPQHF. In nucleotides, the sequence is TGTGCCAGCAGTGAATTCCTGGTGGGGAATCAGCCCCAGCATTTT.